At least ten counts were recorded for the clone carrying this TCR beta chain. Preparing the TCRbeta library involved the use of unique molecular identifiers. TCRdb ran MiXCR on the PCR reads and lists one entry per CDR3 protein. This table holds 600,000 to 700,000 distinct CDR3 sequences, over 15% found once. CDR1 and CDR2 from the germline V gene are DFQATT and SNEGSKA (reference sequence). The CDR3 consists of 17 residues. V shed 5 bases and J 7 bases; nucleotides not matched to a gene: 18. This record comes from a study of T-cell reconstitution after alpha-beta-depleted transplantation in children.

The rearrangement uses TRBV20-1 and TRBJ1-4; TRBD1 matches at 8 bases. The clonotype originates from a human donor who donated a stem cell graft to a child with acute myeloid leukemia. The sample here was PBMCs from the stem cell graft donor, taken from the stem cell graft. CDR3 in DNA: TGCAGTGCTTCGCATTTGGGGCAGACAGGGGAGGGTGAAAAACTGTTTTTT. This translates into CSASHLGQTGEGEKLFF.